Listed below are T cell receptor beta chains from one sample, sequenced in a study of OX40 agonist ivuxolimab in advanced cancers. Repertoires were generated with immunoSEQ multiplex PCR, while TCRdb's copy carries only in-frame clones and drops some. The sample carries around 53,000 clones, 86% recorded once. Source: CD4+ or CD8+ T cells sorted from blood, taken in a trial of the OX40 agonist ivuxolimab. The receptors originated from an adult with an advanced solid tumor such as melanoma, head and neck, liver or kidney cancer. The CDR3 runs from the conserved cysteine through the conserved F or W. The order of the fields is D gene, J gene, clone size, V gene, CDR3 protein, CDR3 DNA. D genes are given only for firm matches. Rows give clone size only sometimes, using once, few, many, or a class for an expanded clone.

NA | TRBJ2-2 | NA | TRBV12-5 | CASGLVQGGNTGELFF | TGTGCTAGTGGTTTGGTACAAGGGGGGAACACCGGGGAGCTGTTTTTT
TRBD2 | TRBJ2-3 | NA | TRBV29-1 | CSVEAGLAGVRDTQYF | TGCAGCGTGGAGGCAGGACTAGCGGGGGTTAGGGATACGCAGTATTTT
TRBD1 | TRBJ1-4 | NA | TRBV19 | CASSALNRDRSATNEKLFF | TGTGCCAGTAGCGCCTTAAACCGGGACAGGAGTGCAACTAATGAAAAACTGTTTTTT
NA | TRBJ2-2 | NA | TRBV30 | CAWSPIRGAGELFF | TGTGCCTGGAGTCCAATCCGAGGGGCCGGGGAGCTGTTTTTT
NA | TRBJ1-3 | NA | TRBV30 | CASEHSGNTIYF | TGTGCCTCCGAACACTCTGGAAACACCATATATTTT
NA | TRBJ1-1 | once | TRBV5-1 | CASSLVDSLNTEAFF | TGCGCCAGCAGCTTGGTGGACAGTTTGAACACTGAAGCTTTCTTT
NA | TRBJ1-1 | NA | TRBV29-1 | CSAGVRGKNTEAFF | TGCAGCGCCGGTGTCCGAGGTAAGAACACTGAAGCTTTCTTT
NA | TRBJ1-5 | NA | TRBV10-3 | CAISERGRGGNQPQHF | TGTGCCATCAGTGAGCGGGGAAGAGGAGGCAATCAGCCCCAGCATTTT
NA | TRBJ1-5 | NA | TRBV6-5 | CASSYGDGDNQPQHF | TGTGCCAGCAGTTACGGGGACGGAGATAATCAGCCCCAGCATTTT
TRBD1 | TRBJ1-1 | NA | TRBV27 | CASSRRSGTGNTEAFF | TGTGCCAGCAGTCGTCGGTCCGGGACAGGGAACACTGAAGCTTTCTTT
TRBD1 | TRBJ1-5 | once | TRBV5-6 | CASSLGTGDQPQHF | TGTGCCAGCAGCTTGGGGACAGGGGATCAGCCCCAGCATTTT
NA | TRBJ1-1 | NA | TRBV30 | CAWSVTLVTEAFF | TGTGCCTGGAGTGTAACCCTCGTCACTGAAGCTTTCTTT
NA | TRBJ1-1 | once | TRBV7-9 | CASSQVEGIGTEAFF | TGTGCCAGCAGCCAAGTAGAGGGGATAGGGACTGAAGCTTTCTTT
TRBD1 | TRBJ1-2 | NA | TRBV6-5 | CASSEDRVRGYTF | TGTGCCAGCAGTGAAGACAGGGTTCGCGGCTACACCTTC
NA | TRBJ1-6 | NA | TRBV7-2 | CASSQARDSPLHF | TGTGCCAGCAGCCAGGCGAGGGACTCACCCCTCCACTTT
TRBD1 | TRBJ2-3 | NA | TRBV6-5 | CASKVGQATDTQYF | TGTGCCAGCAAGGTTGGACAGGCCACAGATACGCAGTATTTT
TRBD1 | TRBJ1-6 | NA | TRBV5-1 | CASSYSGTANSPLHF | TGCGCCAGCAGCTACTCCGGGACAGCAAATTCACCCCTCCACTTT
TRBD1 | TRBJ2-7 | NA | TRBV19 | CASSISGPGTDLYEQYF | TGTGCCAGTAGTATAAGCGGACCGGGGACAGACCTATACGAGCAGTACTTC
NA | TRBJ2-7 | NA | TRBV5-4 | CASSLGLAWNEQYF | TGTGCCAGCAGCTTGGGGCTAGCGTGGAACGAGCAGTACTTC
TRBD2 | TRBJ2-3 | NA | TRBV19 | CASSIDQAGGFTDTQYF | TGTGCCAGTAGTATAGATCAGGCCGGGGGGTTCACAGATACGCAGTATTTT
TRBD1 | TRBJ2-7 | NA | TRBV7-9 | CASSSRTGASYEQYF | TGTGCCAGCAGCTCAAGGACAGGAGCTTCCTACGAGCAGTACTTC
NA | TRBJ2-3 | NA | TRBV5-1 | CASSLGVEHTDTQYF | TGCGCCAGCAGCTTGGGTGTCGAGCACACAGATACGCAGTATTTT
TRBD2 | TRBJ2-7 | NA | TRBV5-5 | CASSSWTSGYEQYF | TGTGCCAGCAGCTCCTGGACTAGCGGCTACGAGCAGTACTTC
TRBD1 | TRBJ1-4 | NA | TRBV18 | CASSPGQGVMIQEKLFF | TGTGCCAGCTCCCCCGGACAGGGAGTAATGATACAGGAAAAACTGTTTTTT
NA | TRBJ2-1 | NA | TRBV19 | CASNSDSSYNEQFF | TGTGCCAGTAACTCTGATAGCTCCTACAATGAGCAGTTCTTC
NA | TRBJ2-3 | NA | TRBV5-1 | CASSLGDTQYF | TGCGCCAGCAGCTTGGGAGATACGCAGTATTTT
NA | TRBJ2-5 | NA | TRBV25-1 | CASSEWSGRETQYF | TGTGCCAGCAGTGAATGGTCAGGGCGAGAGACCCAGTACTTC
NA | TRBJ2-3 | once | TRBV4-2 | CASSQGGGGGWRDTQYF | TGTGCCAGCAGCCAAGGAGGAGGCGGGGGCTGGAGAGATACGCAGTATTTT
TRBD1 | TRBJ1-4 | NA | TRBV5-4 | CASSLGDRVEKLFF | TGTGCCAGCAGCTTAGGGGACAGGGTGGAAAAACTGTTTTTT
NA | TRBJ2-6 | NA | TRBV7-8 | CASSLVEAIDYSGANVLTF | TGTGCCAGCAGCTTAGTGGAGGCAATAGATTACTCTGGGGCCAACGTCCTGACTTTC
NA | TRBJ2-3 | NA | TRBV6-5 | CASSKLAGADTQYF | TGTGCCAGCAGTAAACTAGCAGGGGCAGATACGCAGTATTTT
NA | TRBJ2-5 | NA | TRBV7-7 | CASSREGVVGETQYF | TGTGCCAGCAGCCGCGAGGGGGTGGTAGGAGAGACCCAGTACTTC
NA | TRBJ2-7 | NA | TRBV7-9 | CASSGGHEQYF | TGTGCCAGCAGCGGAGGGCACGAGCAGTACTTC
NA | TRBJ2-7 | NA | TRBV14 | CASSPQGYEQYF | TGTGCCAGCAGCCCACAGGGCTACGAGCAGTACTTC
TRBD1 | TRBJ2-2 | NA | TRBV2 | CASSDTQGARGELFF | TGTGCCAGCAGTGATACCCAGGGGGCGCGCGGGGAGCTGTTTTTT
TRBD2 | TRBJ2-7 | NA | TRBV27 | CASSPRRTSGEEYEQYF | TGTGCCAGCAGTCCAAGGCGGACTAGCGGGGAGGAATACGAGCAGTACTTC